This is a list of T cell receptor beta chains from one sample in a study of blood T cell repertoires in COVID-19. Sequencing was performed with immunoSEQ multiplex PCR; in TCRdb, only in-frame clones are kept and a portion is missing. The sample lists approximately 280,000 clones, around 88% occurring once. The source material was peripheral blood. The receptor source for this set is a man aged 35 to 55 with acute or convalescent COVID-19. Both conserved end residues are trimmed from each CDR3. The order of the fields is J gene, V gene, clone size, CDR3 protein. A row's size may be missing; if present it is once, few, many or a size class.

j_call: TRBJ2-3
v_call: TRBV6-6
clone_size: NA
cdr3_aa: ASSPLRAAGDIGTQY

j_call: TRBJ1-2
v_call: TRBV12-3/TRBV12-4
clone_size: NA
cdr3_aa: ASSLEGEGYT

j_call: TRBJ2-1
v_call: TRBV9
clone_size: NA
cdr3_aa: ASSVRPGLEYNEQF

j_call: TRBJ1-4
v_call: TRBV5-6
clone_size: once
cdr3_aa: ASSLVGHSTNEKLF

j_call: TRBJ1-6
v_call: TRBV5-4
clone_size: NA
cdr3_aa: ASSLDRGQNSPLH

j_call: TRBJ1-4
v_call: TRBV28
clone_size: once
cdr3_aa: ASSSRGATNEKLF

j_call: TRBJ2-2
v_call: TRBV6-5
clone_size: once
cdr3_aa: ASSYFRGNTGELF

j_call: TRBJ1-4
v_call: TRBV6-5
clone_size: NA
cdr3_aa: ASRSLQTNEKLF

j_call: TRBJ1-5
v_call: TRBV9
clone_size: NA
cdr3_aa: ASSPTAGGGQPQH

j_call: TRBJ2-5
v_call: TRBV27
clone_size: NA
cdr3_aa: ASSFTGVVQETQY

j_call: TRBJ2-1
v_call: TRBV9
clone_size: NA
cdr3_aa: ASSVDRGLYNEQF

j_call: TRBJ2-7
v_call: TRBV2
clone_size: NA
cdr3_aa: ASRIRDRGPYEQY

j_call: TRBJ1-1
v_call: TRBV6-1
clone_size: NA
cdr3_aa: ASSEALTGTVNTEAF

j_call: TRBJ1-1
v_call: TRBV6-5
clone_size: NA
cdr3_aa: ASSYLRREAF

j_call: TRBJ1-3
v_call: TRBV18
clone_size: NA
cdr3_aa: ASSRDRTGNTIY

j_call: TRBJ1-4
v_call: TRBV3-1/TRBV3-2
clone_size: once
cdr3_aa: ASSQRGLGGNEKLF

j_call: TRBJ1-2
v_call: TRBV6-5
clone_size: NA
cdr3_aa: ASSYSRGIGGYT

j_call: TRBJ1-3
v_call: TRBV2
clone_size: NA
cdr3_aa: ASRHDTGHTIY

j_call: TRBJ1-6
v_call: TRBV5-4
clone_size: NA
cdr3_aa: ASSSGPGGTGTRYSPLH

j_call: TRBJ2-3
v_call: TRBV5-1
clone_size: few
cdr3_aa: ASSLSGTGTDTQY

j_call: TRBJ2-1
v_call: TRBV3-1/TRBV3-2
clone_size: NA
cdr3_aa: ASSQDGTAGGYEQF

j_call: TRBJ2-3
v_call: TRBV4-1
clone_size: NA
cdr3_aa: ASSQGTSTDTQY

j_call: TRBJ2-1
v_call: TRBV9
clone_size: NA
cdr3_aa: ASSVSGVYNEQF

j_call: TRBJ1-1
v_call: TRBV5-1
clone_size: NA
cdr3_aa: ASSLDRAREAF

j_call: TRBJ2-7
v_call: TRBV15
clone_size: NA
cdr3_aa: ATSRPKSGGTPWEQY

j_call: TRBJ2-1
v_call: TRBV7-9
clone_size: NA
cdr3_aa: ASSLGASGGLYNEQF

j_call: TRBJ1-1
v_call: TRBV11-2
clone_size: NA
cdr3_aa: ASSLGSATTEAF

j_call: TRBJ2-3
v_call: TRBV3-1/TRBV3-2
clone_size: once
cdr3_aa: ASSRGLAGGRGTDTQY

j_call: TRBJ1-5
v_call: TRBV2
clone_size: once
cdr3_aa: ASSLDSLSNQPQH

j_call: TRBJ2-2
v_call: TRBV12-5
clone_size: NA
cdr3_aa: ASGYLTGVDTGELF

j_call: TRBJ2-1
v_call: TRBV9
clone_size: NA
cdr3_aa: ASSGASGWNEQF

j_call: TRBJ1-4
v_call: TRBV29-1
clone_size: few
cdr3_aa: SVRRDKRGEKLF

j_call: TRBJ1-5
v_call: TRBV2
clone_size: NA
cdr3_aa: ASSEHGNQPQH

j_call: TRBJ2-1
v_call: TRBV14
clone_size: NA
cdr3_aa: ASSQPLTGGDEQF

j_call: TRBJ2-7
v_call: TRBV5-4
clone_size: few
cdr3_aa: ASSSSGGASYEQY

j_call: TRBJ2-2
v_call: TRBV27
clone_size: NA
cdr3_aa: ASSLLGLAGSAGELF

j_call: TRBJ2-1
v_call: TRBV24-1
clone_size: few
cdr3_aa: ATSDPYNSEQF

j_call: TRBJ1-3
v_call: TRBV7-2
clone_size: once
cdr3_aa: ASTLTGIENTIY

j_call: TRBJ2-3
v_call: TRBV19
clone_size: NA
cdr3_aa: ASSMGRPSAGDTQY

j_call: TRBJ2-7
v_call: TRBV4-1
clone_size: NA
cdr3_aa: ASSQGLGFGTYEQY

j_call: TRBJ2-7
v_call: TRBV20-1
clone_size: NA
cdr3_aa: SASTGGGISYEQY

j_call: TRBJ1-2
v_call: TRBV5-4
clone_size: NA
cdr3_aa: ASSLSQGQEGYT

j_call: TRBJ1-4
v_call: TRBV5-1
clone_size: NA
cdr3_aa: ASNLGQGNEKLF

j_call: TRBJ2-6
v_call: TRBV6-4
clone_size: NA
cdr3_aa: ASSARGEISGANVLT

j_call: TRBJ2-3
v_call: TRBV5-1
clone_size: NA
cdr3_aa: ASSPSGARTDTQY

j_call: TRBJ1-4
v_call: TRBV6-6
clone_size: NA
cdr3_aa: ASSSAGQINEKLF

j_call: TRBJ1-4
v_call: TRBV19
clone_size: once
cdr3_aa: ASNPGEGANEKLF

j_call: TRBJ1-2
v_call: TRBV4-1
clone_size: NA
cdr3_aa: ASSQAHPTAYGYT

j_call: TRBJ2-2
v_call: TRBV3-1/TRBV3-2
clone_size: NA
cdr3_aa: ASSPGTSGGSGELF

j_call: TRBJ2-1
v_call: TRBV24-1
clone_size: NA
cdr3_aa: ATSDPSGTAEQF

j_call: TRBJ2-7
v_call: TRBV9
clone_size: NA
cdr3_aa: ASSVDGGSYEQY